The rows below give T cell receptor beta chains drawn from one sample of a study of identical twins. In TCRdb, the 5' RACE reads were re-called with MiXCR into one record per CDR3 protein. The table records 470,000 or so distinct CDR3 sequences, approximately 25% of them present only once. This sample also appeared in a second study, on T cells expressing NK-cell markers.

The sequencing input was CD4+ T cells sorted from blood. The receptors originated from a woman aged 18-29 years in good health. Both conserved end residues are part of each CDR3. Each record gives: V gene, J gene, D gene, clone size, CDR3 length, CDR3 DNA, CDR3 protein. D genes are given only for firm matches. Size is omitted from some rows. Given values are once, few, many or a class for expanded clones.

TRBV20-1	TRBJ2-3	TRBD2	.	19	TGCAGTGCTAGAGAGATCCCGGGACTAGCGGACGGGAGCACAGATACGCAGTATTTT	CSAREIPGLADGSTDTQYF
TRBV5-6	TRBJ2-1	.	.	13	TGTGCCAGCAGCTTTTTTTCCTACAATGAGCAGTTCTTC	CASSFFSYNEQFF
TRBV12-3/TRBV12-4	TRBJ1-5	.	many	12	TGTGCCAGCAGTCGGGAGAATCAGCCCCAGCATTTT	CASSRENQPQHF
TRBV10-3	TRBJ2-5	.	few	14	TGTGCCATCAAAGGGAACACCGGGGAAGAGACCCAGTACTTC	CAIKGNTGEETQYF
TRBV29-1	TRBJ2-7	.	few	12	TGCAGCGTTGATTCAGGGTGGGACGAGCAGTACTTC	CSVDSGWDEQYF
TRBV6-2/TRBV6-3	TRBJ2-3	TRBD2	.	15	TGTGCCAGCAGATTACTGGGGACTAAAGCAGATACGCAGTATTTT	CASRLLGTKADTQYF
TRBV7-6	TRBJ1-1	TRBD1	few	15	TGTGCCAGCAGCTTAGGTACAGGGGGAGGGGAGGAAGCTTTCTTT	CASSLGTGGGEEAFF
TRBV28	TRBJ1-2	.	.	15	TGTGCCAGCACCAGGGGCAGGGGTATTAGCTATGGCTACACCTTC	CASTRGRGISYGYTF
TRBV5-1	TRBJ2-7	TRBD1	few	13	TGCGCCAGCAACAGACAGGGTTTCGACGAGCAGTACTTC	CASNRQGFDEQYF
TRBV18	TRBJ2-2	.	many	13	TGTGCCAGCAGCCCCCCCAACACCGGGGAGCTGTTTTTT	CASSPPNTGELFF
TRBV29-1	TRBJ1-4	.	many	11	TGCAGCGTTGAACAGAATGAAAAACTGTTTTTT	CSVEQNEKLFF
TRBV7-2	TRBJ2-7	TRBD2	.	15	TGTGCCAGCAGCTTAGGGCTAGCGGGTACCTACGAGCAGTACTTC	CASSLGLAGTYEQYF
TRBV12-3/TRBV12-4	TRBJ1-1	.	many	13	TGTGCCAGCACCTTTGACAGTTACACTGAAGCTTTCTTT	CASTFDSYTEAFF
TRBV5-1	TRBJ2-1	.	few	15	TGCGCCAGCAGCTTGGCCCGGATCGCCTACAATGAGCAGTTCTTC	CASSLARIAYNEQFF
TRBV19	TRBJ2-7	.	.	13	TGTGCCAGTAGTGGGACTCGCTCCTACGAGCAGTACTTC	CASSGTRSYEQYF
TRBV3-1	TRBJ1-1	.	few	13	TGTGCCAGCAGCCGTCACCCCAACACTGAAGCTTTCTTT	CASSRHPNTEAFF
TRBV6-1	TRBJ2-7	.	few	13	TGTGCCATCCGACGGTGGAACTCCTACGAGCAGTACTTC	CAIRRWNSYEQYF
TRBV7-9	TRBJ2-7	.	few	13	TGTGCCAGCAGCTCCCTAAAGCCCTACGAGCAGTACTTC	CASSSLKPYEQYF
TRBV25-1	TRBJ2-6	TRBD1	.	21	TGTGCCAGCAGTGGGGGCCCTCAGGGGGCGATTGAGGACTCTGGGGCCAACGTCCTGACTTTC	CASSGGPQGAIEDSGANVLTF
TRBV7-3	TRBJ1-1	.	few	14	TGTGCCAGCAGCGGCCGGACACAGAACACTGAAGCTTTCTTT	CASSGRTQNTEAFF
TRBV6-1	TRBJ2-3	.	.	15	TGTGCCAGCACCCTCGCTGGGGGGCGCGCAGATACGCAGTATTTT	CASTLAGGRADTQYF
TRBV7-9	TRBJ1-1	.	few	14	TGTGCCAGCAGCGAGCACTCGAAGAACACTGAAGCTTTCTTT	CASSEHSKNTEAFF
TRBV10-3	TRBJ2-1	.	.	15	TGTGCCATCAGTGGGGTAGCCGGGTCCTACAATGAGCAGTTCTTC	CAISGVAGSYNEQFF
TRBV20-1	TRBJ2-3	.	.	14	TGCAGTGCTGGGACACAGGGGACGGGGGGGACGCAGTATTTT	CSAGTQGTGGTQYF
TRBV7-7	TRBJ2-1	.	few	13	TGTGCCAGCAGCTTAGGCCCCTTCAATGAGCAGTTCTTC	CASSLGPFNEQFF
TRBV20-1	TRBJ2-1	.	.	14	TGCAGTGTTCCGCCACCCCACAGAGGCGGTGAGCAGTTCTTC	CSVPPPHRGGEQFF
TRBV20-1	TRBJ2-2	TRBD2	.	15	TGCAGTGCCAGACTAGCGGGCTCACTATCCGGGGAGCTGTTTTTT	CSARLAGSLSGELFF
TRBV20-1	TRBJ2-5	TRBD2	.	15	TGCAGTGTGGTATGGGCGGGGGGGCCCTCAGAGACCCAGTACTTC	CSVVWAGGPSETQYF
TRBV18	TRBJ1-1	TRBD1	.	15	TGTGCCAGCTCGCAGACAGGGCTTGGGAACACTGAAGCTTTCTTT	CASSQTGLGNTEAFF
TRBV6-2/TRBV6-3	TRBJ2-1	TRBD2	.	14	TGTGCCAGCATCCGAGCGGGAGCAGCCAATGAGCAGTTCTTC	CASIRAGAANEQFF
TRBV5-1	TRBJ2-7	.	few	13	TGCGCCAGCAGCTTGGGGGTCGTGCACGAGCAGTACTTC	CASSLGVVHEQYF
TRBV27	TRBJ1-1	.	.	14	TGTGCCAGCAGTCTACGACAAAGGAACACTGAAGCTTTCTTT	CASSLRQRNTEAFF
TRBV5-6	TRBJ1-2	.	.	12	TGTGCCAGCAGCTTGGCCCTCTATGGCTACACCTTC	CASSLALYGYTF
TRBV2	TRBJ2-5	.	.	13	TGTGCCAGCAGTGAGGGAAGCGCAGGGACCCAGTACTTC	CASSEGSAGTQYF
TRBV20-1	TRBJ2-1	.	.	20	TGCAGTGCTAGAGAATGGGGCGCGTCGGGATCAACACTTTCCTACAATGAGCAGTTCTTC	CSAREWGASGSTLSYNEQFF
TRBV20-1	TRBJ1-6	.	.	15	TGCAGTGCTAGAGAGCCGGGCTCTTATAATTCACCCCTCCACTTT	CSAREPGSYNSPLHF
TRBV28	TRBJ1-1	TRBD1	few	15	TGTGCCAGCTTGTCCTCCGGGACAGGGAACACTGAAGCTTTCTTT	CASLSSGTGNTEAFF
TRBV11-3	TRBJ2-2	TRBD2	few	16	TGTGCCAGCAGCATGCGGACTAGCGGGGGGGCCGGGGAGCTGTTTTTT	CASSMRTSGGAGELFF
TRBV6-5	TRBJ2-5	.	many	11	TGTGCCAGCAGTATGGGGGAGACCCAGTACTTC	CASSMGETQYF
TRBV19	TRBJ2-3	.	.	16	TGTGCCAGTAGTATAGCCAGGGGGAGGGGGACAGATACGCAGTATTTT	CASSIARGRGTDTQYF
TRBV10-3	TRBJ1-5	.	few	13	TGTGCCATCAGGGGGGCCAGCCATCAGCCCCAGCATTTT	CAIRGASHQPQHF
TRBV7-9	TRBJ2-3	TRBD2	few	16	TGTGCCAGCGGAGTTTACGGGACTACCCGCACAGATACGCAGTATTTT	CASGVYGTTRTDTQYF
TRBV12-3/TRBV12-4	TRBJ2-1	TRBD1	few	15	TGTGCCAGCAGTTTAAGACAGGGCGCCTACAATGAGCAGTTCTTC	CASSLRQGAYNEQFF
TRBV5-4	TRBJ1-2	.	few	15	TGTGCCAGCAGCTTGGAGCGGGGGGTGAACTATGGCTACACCTTC	CASSLERGVNYGYTF
TRBV19	TRBJ2-7	TRBD2	once	17	TGTGCCAGTAGTAGGGGACTGACTAGCGGGTTTACTTACGAGCAGTACTTC	CASSRGLTSGFTYEQYF
TRBV15	TRBJ2-3	.	once	13	TGTGCCACCAGCAGAGATCGGACAGATACGCAGTATTTT	CATSRDRTDTQYF
TRBV20-1	TRBJ2-3	.	few	14	TGCAGTGCTAGAAACAGGGTGGTTGGTGGTACGCAGTATTTT	CSARNRVVGGTQYF
TRBV5-1	TRBJ2-1	.	.	15	TGCGCCAGCAGCTTCGGTCAGGGGGGGATCAATGAGCAGTTCTTC	CASSFGQGGINEQFF
TRBV10-3	TRBJ1-2	.	few	15	TGTGCCATCAGACCCCAAGACAGAGAGAGCTATGGCTACACCTTC	CAIRPQDRESYGYTF
TRBV20-1	TRBJ1-5	.	few	13	TGCAGTGCTAGAAAAGGGGCGCAGCAGCCCCAGCATTTT	CSARKGAQQPQHF
TRBV9	TRBJ1-1	.	few	14	TGTGCCAGCAGCGTGAGGGTCGAGGGGACTGAAGCTTTCTTT	CASSVRVEGTEAFF
TRBV30	TRBJ2-7	.	few	12	TGTGCCTGGAGTGGACAGTTTACCGAGCAGTACTTC	CAWSGQFTEQYF
TRBV7-9	TRBJ1-2	.	.	12	TGTGCCAGCAGAACAGGTTTTGAGGGCTACACCTTC	CASRTGFEGYTF
TRBV6-4	TRBJ2-1	.	.	13	TGTGCCAGTACTCGAGAGGAGGGCGATGAGCAGTTCTTC	CASTREEGDEQFF
TRBV9	TRBJ2-1	.	.	12	TGTGCCAGCAGCGTAGTGGGTGGGAAGCAGTTCTTC	CASSVVGGKQFF
TRBV6-5	TRBJ2-7	TRBD1	few	15	TGTGCCAGCAGTTACCGGGACAGGGCTAACTACGAGCAGTACTTC	CASSYRDRANYEQYF
TRBV6-1	TRBJ2-1	.	few	15	TGTGCCAGCAGCAACACGGGAGCTAGCTACAATGAGCAGTTCTTC	CASSNTGASYNEQFF